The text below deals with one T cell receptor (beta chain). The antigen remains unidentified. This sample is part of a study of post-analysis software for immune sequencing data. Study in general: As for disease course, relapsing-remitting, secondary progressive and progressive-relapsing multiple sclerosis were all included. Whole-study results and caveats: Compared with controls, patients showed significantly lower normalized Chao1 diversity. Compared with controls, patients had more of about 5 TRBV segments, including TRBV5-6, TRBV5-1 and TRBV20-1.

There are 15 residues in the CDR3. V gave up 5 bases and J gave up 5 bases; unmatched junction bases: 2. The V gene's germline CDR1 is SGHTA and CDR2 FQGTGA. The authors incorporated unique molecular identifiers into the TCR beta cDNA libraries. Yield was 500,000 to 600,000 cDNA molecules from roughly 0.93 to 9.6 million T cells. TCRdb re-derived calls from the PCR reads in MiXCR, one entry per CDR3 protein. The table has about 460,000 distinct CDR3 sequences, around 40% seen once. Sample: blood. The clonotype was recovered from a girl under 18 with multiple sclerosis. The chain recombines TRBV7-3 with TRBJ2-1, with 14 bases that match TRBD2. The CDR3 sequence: CASSGGLAGDNEQFF. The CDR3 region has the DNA TGTGCCAGCAGCGGGGGACTAGCGGGAGACAATGAGCAGTTCTTC.